What follows describes a single T cell receptor (beta chain). Its specificity is unknown. This CDR3 contains 13 residues. V lost 3 bases and J 5 bases, leaving 7 bases between the germline ends. Germline V gene lookup returns CDR1 SEHNR and CDR2 FQNEAQ (reference sequence). This sample was included in a study of OX40 agonist ivuxolimab in advanced cancers. Study-wide findings and caveats: Partial responders at 0.1-3.0 mg/kg showed near-lowest clonal expansion.

Clones were read by immunoSEQ multiplex PCR, and TCRdb kept only the in-frame ones, dropping some. The table has about 51,000 clones, more than 70% seen once; the top ten hold roughly 3.5%. The chain couples TRBV7-9 to TRBJ2-2; D perhaps matches TRBD2 (5 bases). This clonotype was sampled from an adult with an advanced solid tumor such as melanoma, head and neck, liver or kidney cancer. The source material was CD4+ or CD8+ T cells sorted from blood, sampled in a trial of the OX40 agonist ivuxolimab. CDR3 DNA: TGTGCCAGCAGCTTTACGGGGACCGGGGAGCTGTTTTTT. Protein product: CASSFTGTGELFF.